The clone carrying this TCR beta chain was seen a handful of times. Germline trimming cut 0 bases from V and 8 bases from J; bases unmatched to any gene: 10. Looked up from germline, CDR1 is SGHRS and CDR2 is YFSETQ. The CDR3 sequence is 15 residues long. As processed by the authors: Nucleated cell number was recorded as an estimate derived from reference gene primer amplification. Repertoires were generated with immunoSEQ multiplex PCR, while TCRdb's copy carries only in-frame clones and drops some. V, J and clone size were drawn from that table, and D and trimming were deduced from the DNA. The sample lists 150,000 to 190,000 clones, around 84% seen once, with under 8.5% in the top ten. This sample is drawn from a study of blood T cell repertoires in COVID-19. Study-wide context: The United States, Italy and Spain provided the acute and convalescent COVID-19 samples.

The Seattle patients joined while their infection was active and were tracked longitudinally afterward. The chain combines TRBV5-1 with TRBJ1-2; TRBD1 agrees at 7 bases. The sample comprised peripheral blood. This TCR came from an older woman with COVID-19, enrolled during active disease. The CDR3 sequence: CASSLVAGGSRGYTF. DNA of the CDR3: TGCGCCAGCAGCTTGGTGGCAGGGGGATCGAGGGGCTACACCTTC.